Included here is one T cell receptor beta chain sequence, with context. Use of 60 Vbeta and 13 Jbeta primers characterized the PCR. The data were produced by immunoSEQ multiplex PCR, yet TCRdb's version contains in-frame clones alone and is incomplete. Of under 150,000 clones detected, 65% appear once; the ten largest clones hold over 8.5%. The sample originates from a study of cytomegalovirus exposure and HLA in healthy donors. The CDR3 totals 15 residues. The V end lost 4 bases, the J end lost 3 bases, and 15 bases lay between the germline ends. Per germline, CDR1 SGHTA and CDR2 FQGNSA. The origin of this receptor is a woman aged 40 to 50 in good health and CMV-seropositive. The J gene is TRBJ2-5, the V gene TRBV7-2, with a possible D match to TRBD2 (6 bases). The sample was PBMCs. The CDR3 sequence: CASSSGAGTEETQYF. In DNA form, the CDR3 reads TGTGCCAGCAGCTCCGGGGCGGGAACGGAAGAGACCCAGTACTTC.